This T cell receptor beta chain derives from a study of T cells in localized non-small cell lung cancer. Sequenced by immunoSEQ multiplex PCR; TCRdb stores in-frame clones only, minus some. The sample consists of some 30,000 clones, roughly 87% of them appearing once. As regards this clone: What it binds is unknown.

The CDR3 contains 11 residues. The germline V gene encodes CDR1 MNHNS and CDR2 SASEGT. V was pared by 6 bases and J by 6 bases, with 7 bases between. Study observations and caveats: Sequencing was restricted to one tumor region; therefore, heterogeneity remains possible. The study detected a median roughly 56 of the top 100 tumor clones in adjacent lung. There was higher T cell clonality in uninvolved adjacent lung than in tumor, and it was highest there. With higher T cell density in blood came longer overall survival.

The source of this sequence is a man aged 35 to 69 with stage III lung adenocarcinoma. The chain has TRBV6-1 and TRBJ2-3, with D unresolved. The specimen comprised peripheral blood mononuclear cells, sampled before any cancer treatment. DNA for the CDR3: TGTGCCAGCAGCATAGGGGATACGCAGTATTTT. The encoded protein is CASSIGDTQYF.